A single TCR beta chain is shown here with its context. Its specificity is unknown. The CDR3 is 15 residues long. The V segment lost 0 bases and the J segment 2 bases; nucleotides outside the gene matches: 5. Germline V CDR1 and CDR2: SGHRS, YFSETQ. The data stem from a study of T cells in Graves' hyperthyroidism and ophthalmopathy. Patients showing uncontrolled infection, other autoimmune disease, pregnancy or lactation were ineligible. General study points: Most thyroid clonotypes expanded above 0.001 were also detected in blood.

The CDR3 regions of TCR beta were amplified from RNA transcripts. An initial round of RT-PCR targeting the TCR CDR3 relied on the HTBI primer set. TCRdb ran MiXCR on the multiplex PCR reads and lists one entry per CDR3 protein. Here the sample spans 250,000 to 300,000 distinct CDR3 sequences, roughly 15% being singletons. The source material was blood. The J gene is TRBJ2-7, the V gene TRBV5-1, with TRBD2 identical over 7 bases. The receptor comes from a woman between 40 and 55 years old with Graves' hyperthyroidism that later progressed to Graves' ophthalmopathy. CDR3 DNA sequence: TGCGCCAGCAGCTTGGGGGGGGGGATTCCCTACGAGCAGTACTTC. Translated: CASSLGGGIPYEQYF.